A single sample gave rise to the 13 T cell receptor beta chains below, sequenced in a study of cytomegalovirus exposure and HLA in healthy donors. 60 Vbeta and 13 Jbeta primers were used in PCR. This table comes from immunoSEQ multiplex PCR, and its TCRdb copy is limited to in-frame clones, with some not included. The sample table sets out tens of thousands of clones. Source material: PBMCs. The receptors derive from a man aged 55-75 years in good health and CMV-seropositive.

The rearrangement joins TRBV27 to TRBJ1-2; D possibly corresponds to TRBD1 (6 bases). The germline V gene encodes CDR1 MNHEY and CDR2 SMNVEV (reference sequence). The CDR3 covers 16 residues. Trimming pared 5 bases from V and 4 bases from J, leaving 20 bases between. CDR3 DNA: TGTGCCAGCAGTCCTAAATCGGACAGCTACGTCTATGGCTACACCTTC. Translating gives CASSPKSDSYVYGYTF.

The chain combines TRBV27 with TRBJ1-5, with 8 bases lining up with TRBD1. The CDR3 has 15 residues. Germline V gene data show CDR1 as MNHEY and CDR2 as SMNVEV (reference sequence). V dropped 7 bases and J dropped 2; count of bases not matched to a gene: 7. CDR3: CASTRQGPGNQPQHF. CDR3 sequence (DNA): TGTGCCAGCACCCGACAGGGGCCGGGCAATCAGCCCCAGCATTTT.

As DNA, the CDR3 is TGTGCCAGCAGCTTGACTAGCGGGAGGTACGAGCAGTACTTC. Protein product: CASSLTSGRYEQYF. This chain links TRBV5-6 with TRBJ2-7, with 12 bases that match TRBD2. V lost 1 base, J lost 4 bases, and 0 bases stayed unmatched. This CDR3 region has 14 residues. Germline assignment: CDR1 SGHDT and CDR2 YYEEEE.

This chain connects TRBV29-1 to TRBJ2-7; 9 nucleotides line up with TRBD1. The trim removed 3 bases at V and 3 bases at J, leaving 0 bases unmatched. This CDR3 contains 12 residues. Germline V gives CDR1 SQVTM, CDR2 ANQGSEA. The CDR3 DNA follows: TGCAGCGTTGAGGGACAGGGCTACGAGCAGTACTTC. Amino acids: CSVEGQGYEQYF.

The chain is built from TRBV2 and TRBJ2-7; D remains unclear. Germline CDR1 is SNHLY and CDR2 is FYNNEI. The CDR3 is made up of 13 amino acids. V lost 6 bases to trimming and J lost 5 bases, with 14 bases between them. CDR3: CASSLALAHEQYF. The CDR3, as DNA: TGTGCCAGCAGCCTTGCATTGGCCCACGAGCAGTACTTC. The full variable domain, in which reference TRBV2 and TRBJ2-7 provide the parts outside the CDR3, is EPEVTQTPSHQVTQMGQEVILRCVPISNHLYFYWYRQILGQKVEFLVSFYNNEISEKSEIFDDQFSVERPDGSNFTLKIRSTKLEDSAMYFCASSLALAHEQYFGPGTRLTVT.

The chain employs TRBV19 and TRBJ2-3; possibly TRBD2 for D (6 bases). Germline CDR1 and CDR2: LNHDA and SQIVND (reference sequence). CDR3 length equals 15 residues. Trimming cost V 5 bases and J 1 base, with 13 bases left between them. The CDR3 nucleotides are TGTGCCAGTAGTTCTACGGGACTGGGCACAGATACGCAGTATTTT. Translation: CASSSTGLGTDTQYF. The full variable domain, rest sourced from reference TRBV19 and TRBJ2-3, is DGGITQSPKYLFRKEGQNVTLSCEQNLNHDAMYWYRQDPGQGLRLIYYSQIVNDFQKGDIAEGYSVSREKKESFPLTVTSAQKNPTAFYLCASSSTGLGTDTQYFGPGTRLTVL.

In DNA form, the CDR3 reads TGTGCCAGCAGCTTATCGAGGGCGGGCTGGTTTCCCTACGAGCAGTACTTC. Residues: CASSLSRAGWFPYEQYF. V gene TRBV7-9 combines with J gene TRBJ2-7; tentatively, D is TRBD2 (5 bases). Germline V CDR1 and CDR2: SEHNR, FQNEAQ (reference sequence). This CDR3 region has 17 residues. V dropped 2 bases and J dropped 2 bases, with 19 bases sitting between them.

The rearrangement links TRBV5-1 to TRBJ2-5; D is uncertain. The CDR3 has 12 amino acids. From germline, CDR1 is SGHRS and CDR2 YFSETQ. With 5 bases removed from V and 4 bases from J, the gap between germline ends came to 9 bases. CDR3 region: CASRFIGETQYF. The CDR3 DNA follows: TGCGCCAGCAGGTTTATCGGAGAGACCCAGTACTTC.

CDR3 nucleotides: TGTGCCAGCAGTCCAGTAGCGGGAGGGCCAAATGAGCAGTTCTTC. The encoded protein is CASSPVAGGPNEQFF. This chain uses TRBV6-1 with TRBJ2-1, with 11 bases lining up with TRBD2. V was clipped by 5 bases and J by 7 bases; unmatched bases: 7. Germline CDR1 and CDR2: MNHNS and SASEGT. CDR3 size: 15 residues.

The genes are TRBV5-1 and TRBJ2-1, with 10 bases fitting TRBD2. Trimming took 2 bases from V and 9 from J; bases not matched to a gene: 2. The CDR3 has 13 residues. In germline, CDR1 is SGHRS, CDR2 YFSETQ. CDR3 loop: CASSFWTSGEQFF. The CDR3, as DNA: TGCGCCAGCAGCTTTTGGACTAGCGGTGAGCAGTTCTTC.

The chain links TRBV2 to TRBJ1-6; 7 bases are a match to TRBD1. The CDR3 loop spans 14 amino acids. V dropped 5 bases and J dropped 7; count of bases not matched to a gene: 5. Germline lookup yields CDR1 SNHLY and CDR2 FYNNEI. The CDR3 spells CASSPRDSNSPLHF. The CDR3 nucleotides are TGTGCCAGCAGTCCCCGGGACAGCAATTCACCCCTCCACTTT.

The rearrangement uses TRBV23-1 and TRBJ2-1, with D perhaps matching TRBD2 (6 bases). TRBV23-1 is known as an ORF, though its function is uncertain. The V gene lost 4 bases and the J gene lost 8 bases, with 12 bases spanning the gap. This CDR3 has 13 residues. The DNA of the CDR3 is TGCGCCAGCAGTCGGAGGGCCTCGGATGAGCAGTTCTTC. This translates into CASSRRASDEQFF.

The chain combines TRBV19 with TRBJ2-5; D uncertain. V was clipped by 8 bases and J by 5 bases, with 15 bases between them. Germline lookup yields CDR1 LNHDA and CDR2 SQIVND (reference sequence). The CDR3 length is 13 residues. The CDR3 nucleotides read TGTGCCAGTGCCGAATCATCTAGGGAGACCCAGTACTTC. This codes for CASAESSRETQYF.